The 20 T cell receptor beta chains presented below share a single source sample, sequenced in a study of cytomegalovirus exposure and HLA in healthy donors. The PCR made use of 60 Vbeta and 13 Jbeta primers. Assay used: immunoSEQ multiplex PCR; TCRdb lists only in-frame clones, some missing. The sample yields 180,000 or so clones, around 75% seen once. The source material was PBMCs. The receptor source for this set is a middle-aged woman in good health and CMV-seropositive.

The rearrangement joins TRBV28 to TRBJ1-4; TRBD1 agrees at 7 bases. The ends lost 6 bases at V and 0 bases at J; junction bases unmatched: 4. Germline CDR1 MDHEN, CDR2 SYDVKM. The CDR3 extends over 15 amino acids. The DNA for the CDR3 is TGTGCCAGCAGCTCAGGGGGTGCAACTAATGAAAAACTGTTTTTT. Translation gives CASSSGGATNEKLFF.

The rearrangement joins TRBV19 to TRBJ1-2; D remains unclear. The V end lost 5 bases, the J end lost 6 bases, and 13 bases lay between the germline ends. The CDR3 consists of 13 residues. Germline values: CDR1 LNHDA, CDR2 SQIVND (reference sequence). The CDR3 bases are TGTGCCAGTAGTTCTCGTAGGAGGGATGGCTACACCTTC. Amino acids: CASSSRRRDGYTF.

The chain uses TRBV18 and TRBJ2-1, with a possible D match to TRBD2 (5 bases). The V gene lost 3 bases and the J gene lost 4 bases, with 10 bases spanning the gap. Per the germline V gene, CDR1 is KGHSH and CDR2 is LQKENI. The CDR3 length is 14 residues. CDR3 sequence reads: CASSPLSGYNEQFF. CDR3 nucleotides: TGTGCCAGCTCACCCCTGTCGGGATACAATGAGCAGTTCTTC.

Comments on this clone: Mismatch with germline at one junction end may stem from a read error. The chain employs TRBV5-4 and TRBJ1-1; D not resolved. This CDR3 is built from 14 residues. CDR1 is SGHNT, CDR2 YYREEE, per germline (reference sequence). Here the CDR3 DNA reads TGTGCCAGCAGCTCCGCCTCGGGGAACCCTGAAGCTTTCTTT. This translates into CASSSASGNPEAFF.

The rearrangement joins TRBV7-9 to TRBJ2-3; TRBD2 is a possible D gene (5 bases). The CDR3 is made up of 14 amino acids. The germline V gene encodes CDR1 SEHNR and CDR2 FQNEAQ (reference sequence). V lost 5 bases and J 1 base, leaving 10 bases between the germline ends. This CDR3 is CASSGLPRTDTQYF. In DNA, the CDR3 is TGTGCCAGCAGCGGACTTCCCCGCACAGATACGCAGTATTTT.

This clone was picked up a small number of times. This chain links TRBV29-1 with TRBJ2-5; TRBD1 might be the D (6 bases). V gave up 2 bases and J gave up 3 bases, with 10 bases separating them. The CDR3 is 13 residues long. Germline CDR1 is SQVTM and CDR2 is ANQGSEA. The chain's CDR3 is CSVELTGKETQYF. The CDR3 DNA is TGCAGCGTTGAATTGACAGGAAAAGAGACCCAGTACTTC. Together with reference TRBV29-1 and TRBJ2-5, the CDR3 gives the full variable domain: SAVISQKPSRDICQRGTSLTIQCQVDSQVTMMFWYRQQPGQSLTLIATANQGSEATYESGFVIDKFPISRPNLTFSTLTVSNMSPEDSSIYLCSVELTGKETQYFGPGTRLLVL.

This clone is a singleton in its sample. V gene TRBV28 combines with J gene TRBJ2-5; TRBD1 might be the D (5 bases). This CDR3 is built from 15 residues. Deletions cut 2 bases from V and 3 bases from J, with 13 bases between. Germline CDR1 MDHEN, CDR2 SYDVKM. This CDR3 reads CASSLNWGAKETQYF. Here the CDR3 DNA reads TGTGCCAGCAGTTTAAATTGGGGCGCAAAAGAGACCCAGTACTTC.

The DNA for the CDR3 is TGTGCCAGCAGCTTAAGGGGGAGAGAAGTCGATGGCTACACCTTC. Translating gives CASSLRGREVDGYTF. The chain uses TRBV7-2 and TRBJ1-2, with D tentatively TRBD1 (6 bases). Germline-derived CDR1 and CDR2 are SGHTA and FQGNSA. The CDR3 covers 15 residues. Trimming pared 2 bases from V and 6 bases from J, leaving 16 bases between. The full variable domain, rest sourced from reference TRBV7-2 and TRBJ1-2, is GAGVSQSPSNKVTEKGKDVELRCDPISGHTALYWYRQSLGQGLEFLIYFQGNSAPDKSGLPSDRFSAERTGGSVSTLTIQRTQQEDSAVYLCASSLRGREVDGYTFGSGTRLTVV.

This chain connects TRBV27 to TRBJ2-1, with 7 bases matching TRBD1. Germline CDR1 reads MNHEY; CDR2 reads SMNVEV (reference sequence). There are 15 residues in the CDR3. V trimming: 7 bases; J trimming: 8 bases; junction bases outside the gene matches: 14. DNA of the CDR3: TGTGCCAGCAACCCGTTGCCCAGACAGGGATATGAGCAGTTCTTC. This gives the protein CASNPLPRQGYEQFF.

The chain links TRBV7-2 to TRBJ2-4; 9 nucleotides align to TRBD2. This CDR3 comprises 14 residues. Germline V gene lookup returns CDR1 SGHTA and CDR2 FQGNSA. V lost 5 bases and J lost 5; bases outside the gene matches: 4. The CDR3 DNA reads TGTGCCAGCAGCACGACTAGCGGAGAAAACATTCAGTACTTC. Encoded protein: CASSTTSGENIQYF.

This clone has only a few counts. The chain joins TRBV25-1 to TRBJ2-3; TRBD1 matches 7 bases. Per the germline V gene, CDR1 is MGHDK and CDR2 is SYGVNS. CDR3 size: 17 residues. With V trimmed by 3 bases and J by 0 bases, 9 bases remained unmatched. This chain's CDR3 is CASSDHDREPSTDTQYF. Written as DNA, the CDR3 is TGTGCCAGCAGTGACCACGACAGGGAGCCTAGCACAGATACGCAGTATTTT.

The V gene is TRBV4-1, the J gene TRBJ2-1, with a possible D match to TRBD1 (6 bases). The germline V gene has CDR1 MGHRA and CDR2 YSYEKL. V lost 3 bases, J lost 7 bases, and 13 bases lay in between. This CDR3 is 14 amino acids long. The CDR3 coding sequence is TGCGCCAGCAGCCAGCACACAGGGCTTAATGAGCAGTTCTTC. Its protein is CASSQHTGLNEQFF.

The chain is built from TRBV2 and TRBJ2-1; the match to TRBD2 covers 9 bases. The V gene end was trimmed by 2 bases and the J gene end by 9 bases; junction bases not matched to a gene: 11. The CDR3 is 16 amino acids. Germline V gives CDR1 SNHLY, CDR2 FYNNEI. The CDR3 protein is CASSEQGLAGSCEQFF. Written as DNA, the CDR3 is TGTGCCAGCAGTGAACAGGGGCTAGCGGGGAGTTGTGAGCAGTTCTTC.

V usage is TRBV10-2 and J usage is TRBJ2-5; TRBD2 matches at 9 bases. In germline, CDR1 is WSHSY, CDR2 SAAADI. The CDR3 covers 16 residues. The V segment lost 4 bases and the J segment 5 bases; nucleotides outside the gene matches: 11. CDR3: CASSVRLAGIVETQYF. Written as DNA, the CDR3 is TGCGCCAGCAGTGTTCGGCTAGCGGGGATTGTGGAGACCCAGTACTTC.

The V call is TRBV25-1, the J call TRBJ2-1; D call uncertain. Trimming took off 0 bases at V and 5 bases at J, with 14 bases between the two ends. Germline CDR1 reads MGHDK; CDR2 reads SYGVNS. This CDR3 is built from 16 residues. CDR3 sequence: CASSEYMVGLHNEQFF. In DNA, the CDR3 is TGTGCCAGCAGTGAATATATGGTTGGCCTTCACAATGAGCAGTTCTTC. Using reference TRBV25-1 and TRBJ2-1 for the parts outside the CDR3, the full variable domain is EADIYQTPRYLVIGTGKKITLECSQTMGHDKMYWYQQDPGMELHLIHYSYGVNSTEKGDLSSESTVSRIRTEHFPLTLESARPSHTSQYLCASSEYMVGLHNEQFFGPGTRLTVL.

The V and J genes are TRBV5-1 and TRBJ2-3; possibly TRBD2 for D (6 bases). Deletions cut 2 bases from V and 5 bases from J, with 18 bases between. This CDR3 has 16 amino acids. CDR1 is SGHRS and CDR2 is YFSETQ in the germline V gene. This chain's CDR3 is CASSLDLGGPGDTQYF. CDR3 DNA: TGCGCCAGCAGCTTAGACCTCGGAGGGCCCGGAGATACGCAGTATTTT. Looking up the rest from reference TRBV5-1 and TRBJ2-3 gives the full variable domain: KAGVTQTPRYLIKTRGQQVTLSCSPISGHRSVSWYQQTPGQGLQFLFEYFSETQRNKGNFPGRFSGRQFSNSRSEMNVSTLELGDSALYLCASSLDLGGPGDTQYFGPGTRLTVL.

This clone is medium-sized (0.01 to 0.1%). This chain links TRBV6-5 with TRBJ2-7, with TRBD2 matching over 9 bases. The V and J ends lost 4 bases and 4 bases, in that order; junction bases with no gene match: 8. This CDR3 comprises 15 residues. Germline V gene data show CDR1 as MNHEY and CDR2 as SVGAGI. Here the CDR3 reads CASSLNPGLAYEQYF. In DNA, the CDR3 is TGTGCCAGCAGTTTAAACCCGGGACTAGCTTACGAGCAGTACTTC.

This sequence joins TRBV5-1 and TRBJ2-1, with a possible D match to TRBD1 (6 bases). This CDR3 region has 14 residues. Per germline, CDR1 SGHRS and CDR2 YFSETQ. With 4 bases removed from V and 5 bases from J, the gap between germline ends came to 13 bases. The CDR3 reads CASSQTGTNNEQFF. The CDR3 DNA reads as TGCGCCAGCAGCCAAACCGGGACAAACAATGAGCAGTTCTTC.

This chain links TRBV11-2 with TRBJ1-4; D is undetermined. The CDR3 consists of 15 residues. Germline CDR1 SGHAT, CDR2 FQNNGV. V lost 5 bases to trimming and J lost 1 base, with 11 bases between them. The CDR3: CASSLGEGTNEKLFF. As DNA, the CDR3 is TGTGCCAGCAGCCTCGGGGAGGGAACTAATGAAAAACTGTTTTTT.

This chain connects TRBV5-8 to TRBJ2-5, with 7 bases aligning to TRBD2. Germline CDR1 and CDR2: SGHTS and YDEGEE. V gave up 4 bases and J gave up 2 bases; unmatched junction bases: 8. CDR3 length equals 15 residues. The CDR3 protein is CASSPWGGNQETQYF. CDR3 nucleotides: TGTGCCAGCAGCCCCTGGGGGGGAAATCAAGAGACCCAGTACTTC.